These 31 T cell receptor beta chains originate from one sample sequenced in a study of ipilimumab plus nivolumab after autologous stem cell transplantation. Sequencing was performed with immunoSEQ multiplex PCR; in TCRdb, only in-frame clones are kept and a portion is missing. Altogether 15,000 to 20,000 clones are present, 71% being singletons, with the ten largest covering less than 25%. The sequences come from PBMCs, collected in a trial of ipilimumab plus nivolumab as post-transplant consolidation. These receptors originate from a male donor with diffuse large B-cell lymphoma.

The chain employs TRBV15 and TRBJ2-3; D is unresolved. The CDR3 length is 13 residues. Germline values: CDR1 LNHNV, CDR2 YYDKDF (reference sequence). Trimming took off 8 bases at V and 0 bases at J, with 9 bases between the two ends. The CDR3 loop is CATLGSSTDTQYF. CDR3 in DNA: TGTGCCACCCTTGGTTCTAGCACAGATACGCAGTATTTT.

This clone was counted only a few times. This chain joins TRBV9 and TRBJ1-6; 7 bases align to TRBD1. V was clipped by 2 bases and J by 4 bases; unmatched bases: 9. CDR1 is SGDLS, CDR2 YYNGEE, per germline. The CDR3 is 17 amino acids. The CDR3 protein is CASSVSGQAAYNSPLHF. Here the CDR3 DNA reads TGTGCCAGCAGCGTTTCAGGACAGGCCGCATATAATTCACCCCTCCACTTT.

The genes are TRBV15 and TRBJ2-3; no clear D. Trimming left V 3 bases short and J 1 base short, with 14 bases between. The CDR3 loop spans 16 amino acids. CDR1 and CDR2 (germline): LNHNV, YYDKDF (reference sequence). The CDR3 DNA follows: TGTGCCACCAGCAGGGGGTCTAACTTCGGCACAGATACGCAGTATTTT. Residues: CATSRGSNFGTDTQYF.

The V and J genes are TRBV5-1 and TRBJ2-3; possible D gene TRBD2, 5 bases. The CDR3 spans 14 residues. V dropped 2 bases and J dropped 8 bases, with 15 bases sitting between them. Germline-derived CDR1 and CDR2 are SGHRS and YFSETQ. CDR3 loop: CASSLGLGEGTQYF. CDR3 nucleotides: TGCGCCAGCAGCTTAGGGTTAGGTGAGGGTACGCAGTATTTT.

This clone was counted between two and nine times. The rearrangement joins TRBV19 to TRBJ1-2; 9 bases align to TRBD1. V lost 6 bases and J lost 5; bases outside the gene matches: 10. The length of the CDR3 is 15 residues. The V gene's germline CDR1 is LNHDA and CDR2 SQIVND (reference sequence). Here the CDR3 reads CASRRDRDAPYGYTF. CDR3 DNA: TGTGCCAGTAGAAGGGACAGGGACGCACCTTATGGCTACACCTTC.

This clone occurred a few times. The chain links TRBV10-3 to TRBJ2-5; D is ambiguous. CDR1 ENHRY and CDR2 SYGVKD come from the germline V gene. This CDR3 spans 14 amino acids. Trimming stripped 6 bases from V and 4 bases from J, with 15 bases between. CDR3 loop: CAIRAAPPSETQYF. CDR3 in DNA: TGTGCCATCAGAGCAGCACCTCCATCAGAGACCCAGTACTTC.

The chain combines TRBV5-1 with TRBJ2-3; D is perhaps TRBD1 (5 bases). V was shortened by 2 bases and J by 2 bases, with 9 bases between the two germline ends. The CDR3 runs to 14 residues. Germline assignment: CDR1 SGHRS and CDR2 YFSETQ. The CDR3 nucleotides read TGCGCCAGCAGCTTAGGACACCACACAGATACGCAGTATTTT. This gives the protein CASSLGHHTDTQYF.

A few counts support this clone. The chain joins TRBV13 to TRBJ2-7; 9 nucleotides align to TRBD1. After removal of 6 bases from V and 5 bases from J, the junction contained 5 bases not matched to a gene. Germline V gene data show CDR1 as PRHDT and CDR2 as FYEKMQ (reference sequence). The CDR3 totals 13 residues. CDR3 residues: CASRLQGAHEQYF. The CDR3 DNA reads TGTGCCAGCAGACTACAGGGGGCGCACGAGCAGTACTTC.

The chain combines TRBV5-1 with TRBJ2-1, with 8 bases matching TRBD1. The germline CDR1 and CDR2 sequences are SGHRS and YFSETQ. The CDR3 contains 17 residues. V trimming: 4 bases; J trimming: 7 bases; junction bases outside the gene matches: 16. The CDR3 DNA reads TGCGCCAGCAGCCTCTTCTCATCGGGACAGGTGGGGAATGAGCAGTTCTTC. It encodes CASSLFSSGQVGNEQFF.

This chain connects TRBV7-8 to TRBJ2-7; 8 positions agree with TRBD1. The CDR3 totals 15 residues. Losses at the gene ends were 3 bases for V and 0 bases for J; bases not matched to a gene: 4. The germline V gene has CDR1 SGHVS and CDR2 FQNEAQ. CDR3 protein: CASSFVTGDSYEQYF. CDR3 nucleotides: TGTGCCAGCAGCTTTGTGACAGGGGACTCCTACGAGCAGTACTTC.

Sample share makes this clone medium-sized. The chain employs TRBV14 and TRBJ1-3; no definite D call. The CDR3 contains 15 residues. V lost 3 bases, J lost 4 bases, and 13 bases lay in between. Germline CDR1 SGHDN, CDR2 FVKESK. CDR3 coding DNA: TGTGCCAGCAGCCAGTTTGAGATTGGCGGAAACACCATATATTTT. Translation gives CASSQFEIGGNTIYF.

The V call is TRBV19, the J call TRBJ2-3; weak D call: TRBD1 (5 bases). This CDR3 is 13 amino acids long. Germline CDR1 reads LNHDA; CDR2 reads SQIVND (reference sequence). The ends were cut back, 7 bases at V and 0 bases at J, with 8 bases in the middle. This CDR3 reads CASTNRSTDTQYF. As DNA, the CDR3 is TGTGCCAGTACTAACAGGAGCACAGATACGCAGTATTTT.

This sequence joins TRBV5-1 and TRBJ2-3, with TRBD1 identical over 8 bases. Per the germline V gene, CDR1 is SGHRS and CDR2 is YFSETQ. The CDR3 is made up of 16 amino acids. V shed 0 bases and J 4 bases; nucleotides not matched to a gene: 7. The CDR3 DNA follows: TGCGCCAGCAGCTTGGCAGGGGGCGTTGGCGCAGATACGCAGTATTTT. It specifies CASSLAGGVGADTQYF.

This chain links TRBV30 with TRBJ2-1, with D perhaps given as TRBD1 or TRBD2 (6 bases each). V gave up 0 bases and J gave up 8 bases, with 14 bases separating them. Per germline, CDR1 GTSNPN and CDR2 SVGIG (reference sequence). The CDR3 sequence is 14 residues long. The CDR3 loop is CAWSVRGVQDEQFF. The CDR3 DNA is TGTGCCTGGAGTGTGAGGGGGGTCCAGGATGAGCAGTTCTTC.

The gene calls are TRBV30 and TRBJ1-4; D is perhaps TRBD1 (5 bases). Germline lookup yields CDR1 GTSNPN and CDR2 SVGIG (reference sequence). There are 13 residues in the CDR3. CDR3 loop: CASQGPFNEKLFF. The DNA for the CDR3 is TGTGCGTCCCAGGGCCCTTTCAATGAAAAACTGTTTTTT.

The chain recombines TRBV5-1 with TRBJ2-1; a possible D gene is TRBD2 (7 bases). Trimming left V 2 bases short and J 8 bases short, with 14 bases between. The CDR3 is made up of 14 amino acids. The germline gives CDR1 SGHRS, CDR2 YFSETQ. CDR3 sequence: CASSFGGAGYEQFF. Written as DNA, the CDR3 is TGCGCCAGCAGCTTTGGGGGGGCCGGGTATGAGCAGTTCTTC.

This clone was observed once. This rearrangement joins TRBV11-3 to TRBJ2-2; D perhaps matches TRBD2 (5 bases). Trimming took off 0 bases at V and 7 bases at J, with 15 bases between the two ends. There are 16 residues in the CDR3. The germline V gene encodes CDR1 SGHNT and CDR2 YENEEA. In nucleotides, the CDR3 is TGTGCCAGCAGCTTAGATAGAGGGATAATTGGCGGGGAGCTGTTTTTT. This codes for CASSLDRGIIGGELFF.

This clone was seen a handful of times. The chain is built from TRBV27 and TRBJ2-3; TRBD2 might be the D (6 bases). The V and J ends lost 5 bases and 7 bases respectively, with 10 bases between them. Looked up from germline, CDR1 is MNHEY and CDR2 is SMNVEV (reference sequence). CDR3 length: 12 amino acids. DNA for the CDR3: TGTGCCAGCAGTAGACTAGACAATACGCAGTATTTT. This sequence encodes CASSRLDNTQYF.

This chain links TRBV19 with TRBJ2-1; D could derive from TRBD1 or TRBD2 (6 bases each). V lost 1 base, J lost 2 bases, and 18 bases lay in between. The CDR3 consists of 18 residues. Germline CDR1 is LNHDA and CDR2 is SQIVND (reference sequence). In nucleotides, the CDR3 is TGTGCCAGTAGTATAGTCAGTTTAGGGGGGTCTCCCTACAATGAGCAGTTCTTC. Protein: CASSIVSLGGSPYNEQFF.

The sample holds a few counts of this clone. This chain links TRBV5-1 with TRBJ2-7; no firm D call. The germline V and J ends were trimmed by 2 bases and 2 bases, with 8 bases remaining between them. The CDR3 spans 13 residues. Germline-derived CDR1 and CDR2 are SGHRS and YFSETQ. The CDR3 nucleotides read TGCGCCAGCAGCTTAGAGGCCCCCTACGAGCAGTACTTC. This gives the protein CASSLEAPYEQYF. The full variable domain, rest sourced from reference TRBV5-1 and TRBJ2-7, is KAGVTQTPRYLIKTRGQQVTLSCSPISGHRSVSWYQQTPGQGLQFLFEYFSETQRNKGNFPGRFSGRQFSNSRSEMNVSTLELGDSALYLCASSLEAPYEQYFGPGTRLTVT.

The rearrangement links TRBV19 to TRBJ2-1, with 8 bases fitting TRBD2. The length of the CDR3 is 15 residues. The trim removed 0 bases at V and 10 bases at J, leaving 8 bases unmatched. CDR1 is LNHDA, CDR2 SQIVND, per germline (reference sequence). The chain's CDR3 is CASSIDLAGMAEQFF. The CDR3, as DNA: TGTGCCAGTAGTATAGATTTAGCGGGGATGGCGGAGCAGTTCTTC.

In this sample, this clone turned up a few times. The chain combines TRBV30 with TRBJ1-4, with D tentatively TRBD1 (6 bases). The CDR3 length is 15 residues. V gave up 0 bases and J gave up 7 bases, with 15 bases separating them. Per the germline V gene, CDR1 is GTSNPN and CDR2 is SVGIG (reference sequence). For the CDR3, the DNA is TGTGCCTGGAGTGTACTCGGAAGGGGGGGTGAAAAACTGTTTTTT. This codes for CAWSVLGRGGEKLFF. The entire variable domain, with the rest obtained from reference TRBV30 and TRBJ1-4, is as follows: SQTIHQWPATLVQPVGSPLSLECTVEGTSNPNLYWYRQAAGRGLQLLFYSVGIGQISSEVPQNLSASRPQDRQFILSSKKLLLSDSGFYLCAWSVLGRGGEKLFFGSGTQLSVL.

This sequence joins TRBV5-1 and TRBJ2-1, with TRBD2 identical over 7 bases. This CDR3 comprises 13 residues. Germline V gene sequence: CDR1 SGHRS, CDR2 YFSETQ. V dropped 5 bases and J dropped 4; count of bases not matched to a gene: 3. In nucleotides, the CDR3 is TGCGCCAGCAGTGGAGCGGGATACAATGAGCAGTTCTTC. Translated, it gives CASSGAGYNEQFF.

The gene calls are TRBV11-3 and TRBJ2-2, with unresolved D. Germline V gene data show CDR1 as SGHNT and CDR2 as YENEEA. The V and J ends lost 5 bases and 3 bases respectively, with 7 bases between them. The CDR3 has 13 residues. The CDR3 nucleotides are TGTGCCAGCAGCCATGGGGACACCGGGGAGCTGTTTTTT. This codes for CASSHGDTGELFF.

This clone was recorded at least ten times. The chain carries TRBV2 and TRBJ2-7, with a possible D match to TRBD2 (6 bases). The CDR3 totals 14 residues. V dropped 6 bases and J dropped 0 bases, with 12 bases sitting between them. CDR1 is SNHLY and CDR2 is FYNNEI in the germline V gene. This chain's CDR3 is CASSLGGDSYEQYF. CDR3 coding DNA: TGTGCCAGCAGCCTGGGAGGTGACTCCTACGAGCAGTACTTC. The entire variable domain, with the rest obtained from reference TRBV2 and TRBJ2-7, is as follows: EPEVTQTPSHQVTQMGQEVILRCVPISNHLYFYWYRQILGQKVEFLVSFYNNEISEKSEIFDDQFSVERPDGSNFTLKIRSTKLEDSAMYFCASSLGGDSYEQYFGPGTRLTVT.

The CDR3, as DNA: TGTGCCAGCAGCTTGTCGGCCCTGGGCCATGAGCAGTTCTTC. Translated: CASSLSALGHEQFF. The chain recombines TRBV7-9 with TRBJ2-1; D gene ambiguous. The CDR3 is 14 amino acids. Germline V lookup: CDR1 SEHNR, CDR2 FQNEAQ (reference sequence). The V end was cut by 3 bases, the J end by 8 bases, with 14 bases between.

The genes are TRBV30 and TRBJ1-2; D may be TRBD1 (6 bases). V lost 2 bases, J lost 8 bases, and 15 bases lay in between. Looked up from germline, CDR1 is GTSNPN and CDR2 is SVGIG (reference sequence). This CDR3 has 13 residues. CDR3 DNA: TGTGCCTGGAGTATCGGGGGGCGAGGAGGCTACACCTTC. It specifies CAWSIGGRGGYTF.

The chain carries TRBV5-1 and TRBJ2-7; 7 positions agree with TRBD2. Germline lookup yields CDR1 SGHRS and CDR2 YFSETQ. The CDR3 loop spans 14 amino acids. With V trimmed by 2 bases and J by 1 base, 3 bases remained unmatched. In nucleotides, the CDR3 is TGCGCCAGCAGCTTTACTAGCGAGTCCTACGAGCAGTACTTC. Its protein is CASSFTSESYEQYF. Together with reference TRBV5-1 and TRBJ2-7, the CDR3 gives the full variable domain: KAGVTQTPRYLIKTRGQQVTLSCSPISGHRSVSWYQQTPGQGLQFLFEYFSETQRNKGNFPGRFSGRQFSNSRSEMNVSTLELGDSALYLCASSFTSESYEQYFGPGTRLTVT.

This clone has at least ten counts. V usage is TRBV20-1 and J usage is TRBJ1-5; a weak D match, TRBD1 (6 bases). The length of the CDR3 is 11 residues. Germline V gene data show CDR1 as DFQATT and CDR2 as SNEGSKA (reference sequence). V was clipped by 0 bases and J by 13 bases, with 10 bases between them. The CDR3 loop is CSARDGTGQHF. The CDR3 DNA follows: TGCAGTGCTAGAGATGGAACAGGGCAGCATTTT.

The rearrangement links TRBV5-1 to TRBJ2-1; D could derive from TRBD1 or TRBD2 (5 bases each). Trimming shortened V by 0 bases and J by 9 bases, and 19 bases separated the two germline ends. Germline loops: CDR1 SGHRS, CDR2 YFSETQ. CDR3 length: 16 residues. In DNA, the CDR3 is TGCGCCAGCAGCTTGGAACGAGTTGACGGGGCGGGTGAGCAGTTCTTC. It is translated as CASSLERVDGAGEQFF.

This clone showed up just once. This chain uses TRBV28 with TRBJ2-7, with 16 bases that match TRBD2. V was pared by 6 bases and J by 1 base, with 12 bases of the junction left unmatched. The CDR3 has 19 amino acids. Germline lookup yields CDR1 MDHEN and CDR2 SYDVKM. The CDR3: CASSPGLAGGPRGSYEQYF. For the CDR3, the DNA is TGTGCCAGCAGCCCGGGACTAGCGGGAGGGCCCAGGGGGTCCTACGAGCAGTACTTC.